This T cell receptor beta chain was captured by sequencing in a study of control samples from healthy donors and cancer patients. Germline CDR1 is SGHDN and CDR2 is FVKESK. The CDR3 loop spans 16 amino acids. The germline V and J ends were trimmed by 0 bases and 5 bases, with 17 bases remaining between them. Only in-frame clones appear in the TCRdb table, and some are missing; sequencing was by immunoSEQ multiplex PCR. The table has 84,000 or so clones, 91% seen once. The sequenced material came from blood. The chain has TRBV14 and TRBJ2-7; the D gene is possibly TRBD2 (5 bases). The receptor comes from a man aged 25-45 years in good health. CDR3 sequence reads: CASSQELGLARDEQYF. Here the CDR3 DNA reads TGTGCCAGCAGCCAAGAGCTCGGATTGGCGCGGGACGAGCAGTACTTC.